The rows below give T cell receptor beta chains drawn from one sample of a study of cytomegalovirus exposure and HLA in healthy donors. Produced via immunoSEQ multiplex PCR; TCRdb's table is partial and in-frame only. The sample contains over 100,000 clones, 81% of which appear only once. Sequencing was performed on PBMCs. All receptors come from a woman aged 30 to 39 in good health and CMV-seronegative. Both conserved end residues are part of each CDR3. Each record gives: V gene, D gene, clone size, J gene, CDR3 protein, CDR3 DNA. A D gene is named only where the DNA matches it firmly. Clone size is not always given. Where it is, it says once, few, many or a class for expanded clones.

V: TRBV28; D: TRBD2; size: NA; J: TRBJ2-7; CDR3: CASSLGTLAGGYYEQYF; DNA: TGTGCCAGCAGTTTAGGGACTCTAGCGGGAGGGTACTACGAGCAGTACTTC
V: TRBV29-1; D: NA; size: NA; J: TRBJ2-3; CDR3: CSVGGRDTITDTQYF; DNA: TGCAGCGTTGGGGGAAGGGACACTATCACAGATACGCAGTATTTT
V: TRBV27; D: NA; size: few; J: TRBJ1-1; CDR3: CASSLSAGNTEAFF; DNA: TGTGCCAGCAGTTTAAGTGCAGGGAACACTGAAGCTTTCTTT
V: TRBV19; D: NA; size: NA; J: TRBJ2-1; CDR3: CASSINRLQGFGEQFF; DNA: TGTGCCAGTAGTATTAATCGGCTACAGGGCTTCGGTGAGCAGTTCTTC
V: TRBV28; D: TRBD1; size: NA; J: TRBJ1-3; CDR3: CASSLYGTGLSGNTIYF; DNA: TGTGCCAGCAGTTTATACGGGACAGGGCTCTCTGGAAACACCATATATTTT
V: TRBV15; D: TRBD2; size: NA; J: TRBJ2-7; CDR3: CATSRDRGGGSYEQYF; DNA: TGTGCCACCAGCAGAGATCGGGGGGGAGGGAGCTACGAGCAGTACTTC
V: TRBV28; D: TRBD1; size: NA; J: TRBJ2-7; CDR3: CASSRDSYEQYF; DNA: TGTGCCAGCAGCCGGGACAGCTACGAGCAGTACTTC
V: TRBV11-2; D: NA; size: NA; J: TRBJ2-7; CDR3: CASSLGGGTYEQYF; DNA: TGTGCCAGCAGCTTAGGCGGCGGAACCTACGAGCAGTACTTC
V: TRBV30; D: NA; size: few; J: TRBJ1-5; CDR3: CAWSGGGLRDSNQPQHF; DNA: TGTGCCTGGAGTGGGGGGGGTCTAAGGGATAGCAATCAGCCCCAGCATTTT
V: TRBV19; D: NA; size: NA; J: TRBJ1-1; CDR3: CASSVNRRLNTEAFF; DNA: TGTGCCAGTAGCGTAAACAGGAGACTGAACACTGAAGCTTTCTTT
V: TRBV27; D: TRBD2; size: few; J: TRBJ2-1; CDR3: CASSRGLAGVREQFF; DNA: TGTGCCAGCAGCCGCGGACTAGCGGGAGTTCGCGAGCAGTTCTTC
V: TRBV11-2; D: NA; size: once; J: TRBJ2-7; CDR3: CASSFRRQAYEQYF; DNA: TGTGCCAGCAGCTTTAGACGGCAGGCCTACGAGCAGTACTTC
V: TRBV4-1; D: NA; size: NA; J: TRBJ2-5; CDR3: CASSQGEGRGGYF; DNA: TGCGCCAGCAGCCAAGGCGAAGGGAGGGGGGGGTACTTC
V: TRBV9; D: NA; size: few; J: TRBJ2-7; CDR3: CASSVAGLPYEQYF; DNA: TGTGCCAGCAGCGTAGCGGGACTTCCCTACGAGCAGTACTTC
V: TRBV29-1; D: TRBD1; size: NA; J: TRBJ1-1; CDR3: CSVAYRGRGNTEAFF; DNA: TGCAGCGTCGCTTACAGGGGGCGCGGGAACACTGAAGCTTTCTTT
V: TRBV7-2; D: TRBD1; size: NA; J: TRBJ2-3; CDR3: CASSLSGTGWRSKADTQYF; DNA: TGTGCCAGCAGCTTAAGTGGGACAGGGTGGAGGTCCAAGGCAGATACGCAGTATTTT
V: TRBV5-1; D: NA; size: few; J: TRBJ1-1; CDR3: CASSLMGAGATAEAFF; DNA: TGCGCCAGCAGCTTAATGGGGGCAGGTGCGACCGCTGAAGCTTTCTTT
V: TRBV19; D: TRBD2; size: NA; J: TRBJ2-6; CDR3: CASSIEGTSDSGANVLTF; DNA: TGTGCCAGTAGTATAGAAGGGACTAGCGACTCTGGGGCCAACGTCCTGACTTTC
V: TRBV7-9; D: NA; size: NA; J: TRBJ1-5; CDR3: CSSSLGPGSNQPQHF; DNA: TGTTCCAGCAGCTTAGGTCCCGGTAGCAATCAGCCCCAGCATTTT
V: TRBV28; D: NA; size: NA; J: TRBJ2-5; CDR3: CASTIPGGETQYF; DNA: TGTGCCAGCACCATCCCCGGGGGAGAGACCCAGTACTTC
V: TRBV2; D: TRBD1; size: NA; J: TRBJ1-6; CDR3: CASRVPGTGISPLHF; DNA: TGTGCCAGCAGGGTCCCCGGGACAGGGATTTCACCCCTCCACTTT
V: TRBV30; D: NA; size: NA; J: TRBJ1-1; CDR3: CAWIATGDTEAFF; DNA: TGTGCCTGGATAGCAACAGGTGACACTGAAGCTTTCTTT
V: TRBV19; D: NA; size: NA; J: TRBJ2-5; CDR3: CASSIDHIVQETQYF; DNA: TGTGCCAGTAGTATAGATCACATCGTACAAGAGACCCAGTACTTC
V: TRBV30; D: TRBD2; size: NA; J: TRBJ2-1; CDR3: CACAGGSYNEQFF; DNA: TGTGCCTGCGCCGGGGGGTCCTACAATGAGCAGTTCTTC
V: TRBV10-3; D: TRBD1; size: NA; J: TRBJ1-2; CDR3: CAISVDRVGGYTF; DNA: TGTGCCATCAGTGTCGACAGGGTGGGTGGCTACACCTTC
V: TRBV5-1; D: NA; size: NA; J: TRBJ2-1; CDR3: CASSDRSLSYNEQFF; DNA: TGCGCCAGCAGCGACCGGAGTCTCTCCTACAATGAGCAGTTCTTC
V: TRBV2; D: NA; size: NA; J: TRBJ2-5; CDR3: CASSEGLPAVQETQYF; DNA: TGTGCCAGCAGTGAAGGCCTTCCAGCGGTGCAAGAGACCCAGTACTTC
V: TRBV4-3; D: NA; size: NA; J: TRBJ1-1; CDR3: CASSQDFRADSEAFF; DNA: TGCGCCAGCAGCCAAGATTTTAGAGCCGACAGTGAAGCTTTCTTT
V: TRBV30; D: NA; size: NA; J: TRBJ2-1; CDR3: CAWKPSHNLELRLNEQFF; DNA: TGTGCCTGGAAACCTAGCCATAATCTTGAGTTGAGGCTCAATGAGCAGTTCTTC
V: TRBV19; D: TRBD1; size: NA; J: TRBJ2-2; CDR3: CASSIYWDRNTGELFF; DNA: TGTGCCAGTAGTATTTATTGGGACAGGAACACCGGGGAGCTGTTTTTT
V: TRBV4-1; D: TRBD1; size: few; J: TRBJ2-6; CDR3: CASSQDRDRVLSGANVLTF; DNA: TGCGCCAGCAGCCAAGATAGGGACAGGGTCCTCTCTGGGGCCAACGTCCTGACTTTC
V: TRBV5-1; D: NA; size: once; J: TRBJ1-6; CDR3: CASSNTGLNNSPLHF; DNA: TGCGCCAGCAGCAACACGGGACTGAATAATTCACCCCTCCACTTT
V: TRBV7-9; D: TRBD2; size: NA; J: TRBJ2-2; CDR3: CASSPKPLAGDTGELFF; DNA: TGTGCCAGCAGCCCCAAGCCGCTAGCGGGAGACACCGGGGAGCTGTTTTTT
V: TRBV27; D: TRBD2; size: NA; J: TRBJ2-3; CDR3: CASSLGAGDTDTQYF; DNA: TGTGCCAGCAGTTTAGGAGCGGGGGACACAGATACGCAGTATTTT
V: TRBV9; D: NA; size: NA; J: TRBJ2-7; CDR3: CASSYRGGTYEQYF; DNA: TGTGCCAGCAGCTACAGGGGGGGCACCTACGAGCAGTACTTC
V: TRBV28; D: NA; size: once; J: TRBJ1-1; CDR3: CASSLQSTEAFF; DNA: TGTGCCAGCAGTTTACAGTCCACTGAAGCTTTCTTT
V: TRBV27; D: NA; size: NA; J: TRBJ1-5; CDR3: CASREQAYQPQHF; DNA: TGTGCCAGCAGGGAACAGGCTTATCAGCCCCAGCATTTT
V: TRBV28; D: TRBD1; size: NA; J: TRBJ2-3; CDR3: CASIPALGQVTDTQYF; DNA: TGTGCCAGCATCCCCGCACTGGGACAGGTCACAGATACGCAGTATTTT
V: TRBV19; D: NA; size: NA; J: TRBJ2-1; CDR3: CASGARDPGSNEQFF; DNA: TGTGCCAGTGGTGCCAGAGACCCGGGTAGCAATGAGCAGTTCTTC